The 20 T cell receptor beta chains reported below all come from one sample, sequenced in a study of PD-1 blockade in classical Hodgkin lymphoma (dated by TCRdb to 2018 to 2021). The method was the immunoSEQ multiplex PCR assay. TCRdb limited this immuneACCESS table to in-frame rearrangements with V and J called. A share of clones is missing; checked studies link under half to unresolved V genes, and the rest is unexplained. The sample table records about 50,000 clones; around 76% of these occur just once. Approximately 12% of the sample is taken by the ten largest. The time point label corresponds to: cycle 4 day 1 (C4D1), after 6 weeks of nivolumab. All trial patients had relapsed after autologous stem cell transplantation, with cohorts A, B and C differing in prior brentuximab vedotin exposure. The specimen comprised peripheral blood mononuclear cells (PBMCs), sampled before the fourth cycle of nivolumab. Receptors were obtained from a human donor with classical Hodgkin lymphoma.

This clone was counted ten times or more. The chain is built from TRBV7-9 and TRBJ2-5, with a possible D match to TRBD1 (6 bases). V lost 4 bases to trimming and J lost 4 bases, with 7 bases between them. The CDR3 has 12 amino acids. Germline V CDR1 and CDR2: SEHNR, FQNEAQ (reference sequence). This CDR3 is CASSSTGETQYF. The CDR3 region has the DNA TGTGCCAGCAGCTCGACAGGAGAGACCCAGTACTTC.

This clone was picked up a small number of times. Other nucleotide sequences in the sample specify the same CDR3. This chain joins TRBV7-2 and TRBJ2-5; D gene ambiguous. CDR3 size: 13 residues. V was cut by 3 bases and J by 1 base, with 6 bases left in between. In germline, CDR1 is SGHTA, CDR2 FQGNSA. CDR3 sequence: CASSFGLQETQYF. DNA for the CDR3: TGTGCCAGCAGCTTCGGCCTCCAAGAGACCCAGTACTTC.

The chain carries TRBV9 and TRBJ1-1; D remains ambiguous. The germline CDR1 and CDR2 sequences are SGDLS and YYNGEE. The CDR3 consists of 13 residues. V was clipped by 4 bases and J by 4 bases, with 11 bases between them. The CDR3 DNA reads TGTGCCAGCAGCCCGAGGGATGGCACTGAAGCTTTCTTT. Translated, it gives CASSPRDGTEAFF. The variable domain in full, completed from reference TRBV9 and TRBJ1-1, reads DSGVTQTPKHLITATGQRVTLRCSPRSGDLSVYWYQQSLDQGLQFLIQYYNGEERAKGNILERFSAQQFPDLHSELNLSSLELGDSALYFCASSPRDGTEAFFGQGTRLTVV.

This chain's CDR3 is CASSNGALANTEAFF. CDR3 coding DNA: TGCGCCAGCAGTAATGGGGCTTTGGCGAACACTGAAGCTTTCTTT. The chain uses TRBV23-1 and TRBJ1-1; a weak D match, TRBD1 (5 bases). TRBV23-1 is known as an ORF, though its function is uncertain. Trimming cost V 5 bases and J 1 base, with 14 bases left between them. There are 15 residues in the CDR3.

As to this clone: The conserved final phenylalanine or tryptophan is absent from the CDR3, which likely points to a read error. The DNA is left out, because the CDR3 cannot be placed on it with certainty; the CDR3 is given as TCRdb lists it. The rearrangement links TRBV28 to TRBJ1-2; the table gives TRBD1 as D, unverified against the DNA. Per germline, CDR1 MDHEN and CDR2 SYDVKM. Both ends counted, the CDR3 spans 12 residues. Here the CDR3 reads CASRDGRLWLHL.

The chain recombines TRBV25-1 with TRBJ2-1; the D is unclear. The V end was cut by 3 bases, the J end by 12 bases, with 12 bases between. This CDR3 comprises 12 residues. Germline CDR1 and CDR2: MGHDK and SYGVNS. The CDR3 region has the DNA TGTGCCAGCAGTGAGTCTAGGTTGAGGCAGTTCTTC. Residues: CASSESRLRQFF.

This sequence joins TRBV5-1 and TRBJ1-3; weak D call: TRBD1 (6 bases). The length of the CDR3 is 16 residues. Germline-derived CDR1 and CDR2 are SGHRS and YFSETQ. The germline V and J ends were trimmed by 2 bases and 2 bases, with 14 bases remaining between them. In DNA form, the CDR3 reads TGCGCCAGCAGCTTAGCCCCACAGGGAACTGGAAACACCATATATTTT. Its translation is CASSLAPQGTGNTIYF.

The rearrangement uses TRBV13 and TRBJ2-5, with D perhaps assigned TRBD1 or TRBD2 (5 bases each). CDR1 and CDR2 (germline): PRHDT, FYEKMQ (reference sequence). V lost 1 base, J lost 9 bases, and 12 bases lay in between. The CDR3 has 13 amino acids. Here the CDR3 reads CASSLAVGGAQYF. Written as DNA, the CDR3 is TGTGCCAGCAGCTTAGCCGTTGGGGGTGCCCAGTACTTC. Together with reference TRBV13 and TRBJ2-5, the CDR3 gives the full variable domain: AAGVIQSPRHLIKEKRETATLKCYPIPRHDTVYWYQQGPGQDPQFLISFYEKMQSDKGSIPDRFSAQQFSDYHSELNMSSLELGDSALYFCASSLAVGGAQYFGPGTRLLVL.

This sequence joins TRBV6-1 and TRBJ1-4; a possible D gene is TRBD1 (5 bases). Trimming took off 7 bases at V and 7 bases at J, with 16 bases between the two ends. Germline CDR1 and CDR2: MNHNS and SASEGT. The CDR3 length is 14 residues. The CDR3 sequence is CASNLRERGEKLFF. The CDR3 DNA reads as TGTGCCAGCAATCTCAGGGAACGGGGTGAAAAACTGTTTTTT.

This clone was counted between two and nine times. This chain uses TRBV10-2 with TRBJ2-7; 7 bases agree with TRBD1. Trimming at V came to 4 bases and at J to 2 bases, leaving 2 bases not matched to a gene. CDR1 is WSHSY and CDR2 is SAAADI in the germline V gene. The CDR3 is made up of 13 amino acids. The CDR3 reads CASSVDRAYEQYF. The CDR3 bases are TGCGCCAGCAGTGTTGACAGGGCCTACGAGCAGTACTTC.

The CDR3, as DNA: TGTGCCAGCAGTAAACTCGGGGGGACAGGGTGGCACACTGAAGCTTTCTTT. Translated: CASSKLGGTGWHTEAFF. The genes are TRBV28 and TRBJ1-1; TRBD1 matches at 9 bases. This CDR3 contains 17 residues. Germline V gene lookup returns CDR1 MDHEN and CDR2 SYDVKM. V trimming: 5 bases; J trimming: 3 bases; junction bases outside the gene matches: 13.

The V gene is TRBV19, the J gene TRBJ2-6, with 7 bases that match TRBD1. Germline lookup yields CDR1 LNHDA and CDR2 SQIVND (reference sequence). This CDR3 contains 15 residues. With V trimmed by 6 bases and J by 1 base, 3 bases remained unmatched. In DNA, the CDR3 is TGTGCCAGTAGAATACAGGGGTCTGGGGCCAACGTCCTGACTTTC. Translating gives CASRIQGSGANVLTF. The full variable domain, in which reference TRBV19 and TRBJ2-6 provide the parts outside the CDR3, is DGGITQSPKYLFRKEGQNVTLSCEQNLNHDAMYWYRQDPGQGLRLIYYSQIVNDFQKGDIAEGYSVSREKKESFPLTVTSAQKNPTAFYLCASRIQGSGANVLTFGAGSRLTVL.

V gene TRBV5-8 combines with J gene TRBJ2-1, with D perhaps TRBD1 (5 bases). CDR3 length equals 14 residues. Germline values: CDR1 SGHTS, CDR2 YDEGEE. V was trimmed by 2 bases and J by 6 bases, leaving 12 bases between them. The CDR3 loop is CASSFRTSLNEQFF. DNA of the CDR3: TGTGCCAGCAGCTTCCGGACAAGTCTCAATGAGCAGTTCTTC.

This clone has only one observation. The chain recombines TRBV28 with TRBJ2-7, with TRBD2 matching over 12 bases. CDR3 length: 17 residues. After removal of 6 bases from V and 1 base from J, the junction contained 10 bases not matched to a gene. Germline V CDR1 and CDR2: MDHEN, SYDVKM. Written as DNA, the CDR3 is TGTGCCAGCAGCTCACGAAGGACTAGCGGGAAGTCCTACGAGCAGTACTTC. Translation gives CASSSRRTSGKSYEQYF.

The CDR3 sequence is CSVGQGDTEAFF. CDR3 coding DNA: TGCAGCGTGGGACAGGGTGACACTGAAGCTTTCTTT. The J gene is TRBJ1-1, the V gene TRBV29-1; TRBD1 agrees at 9 bases. The germline V gene encodes CDR1 SQVTM and CDR2 ANQGSEA. After removal of 6 bases from V and 3 bases from J, the junction contained 2 bases not matched to a gene. The CDR3 is 12 amino acids.

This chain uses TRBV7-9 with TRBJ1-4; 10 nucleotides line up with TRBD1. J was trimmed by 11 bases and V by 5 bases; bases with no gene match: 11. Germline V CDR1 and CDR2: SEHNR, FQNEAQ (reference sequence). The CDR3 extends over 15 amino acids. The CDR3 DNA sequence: TGTGCCAGCAGCCCTACCGCGGGACAGGGGATTAAACTGTTTTTT. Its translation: CASSPTAGQGIKLFF.

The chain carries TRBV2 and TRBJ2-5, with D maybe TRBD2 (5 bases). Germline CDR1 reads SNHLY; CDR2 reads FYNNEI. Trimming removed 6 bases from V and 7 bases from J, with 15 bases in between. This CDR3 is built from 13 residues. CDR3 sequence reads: CASSSVRAGTQYF. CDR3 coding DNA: TGTGCCAGCAGCTCCGTCCGTGCGGGGACCCAGTACTTC.

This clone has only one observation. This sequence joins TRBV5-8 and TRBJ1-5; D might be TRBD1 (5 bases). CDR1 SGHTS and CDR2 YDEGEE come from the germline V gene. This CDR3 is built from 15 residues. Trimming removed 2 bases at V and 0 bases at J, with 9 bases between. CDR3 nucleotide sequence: TGTGCCAGCAGCTTTCAGGGCTATAGCAATCAGCCCCAGCATTTT. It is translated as CASSFQGYSNQPQHF.

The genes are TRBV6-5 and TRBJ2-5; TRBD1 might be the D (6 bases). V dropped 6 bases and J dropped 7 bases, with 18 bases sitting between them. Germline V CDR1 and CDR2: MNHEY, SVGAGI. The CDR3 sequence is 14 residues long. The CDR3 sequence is CASRPTQGWATQYF. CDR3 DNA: TGTGCCAGCAGGCCAACCCAGGGGTGGGCGACCCAGTACTTC.

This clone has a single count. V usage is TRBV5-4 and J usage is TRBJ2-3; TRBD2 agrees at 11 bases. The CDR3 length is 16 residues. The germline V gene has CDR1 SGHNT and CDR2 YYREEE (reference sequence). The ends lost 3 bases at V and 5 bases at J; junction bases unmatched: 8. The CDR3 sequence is CASSSGSGRAGDTQYF. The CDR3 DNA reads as TGTGCCAGCAGCTCCGGTAGCGGGAGGGCGGGAGATACGCAGTATTTT.